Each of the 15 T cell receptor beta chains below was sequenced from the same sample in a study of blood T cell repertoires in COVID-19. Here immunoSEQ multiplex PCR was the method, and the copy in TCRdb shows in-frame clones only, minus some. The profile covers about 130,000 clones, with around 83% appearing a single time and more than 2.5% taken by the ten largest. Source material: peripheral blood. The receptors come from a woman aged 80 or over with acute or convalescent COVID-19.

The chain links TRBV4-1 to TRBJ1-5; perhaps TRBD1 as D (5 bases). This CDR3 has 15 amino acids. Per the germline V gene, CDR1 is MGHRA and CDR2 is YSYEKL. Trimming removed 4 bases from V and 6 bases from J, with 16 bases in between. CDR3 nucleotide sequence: TGCGCCAGCAGCCCCCTTTTGGGGGGAAGTCAGCCCCAGCATTTT. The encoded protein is CASSPLLGGSQPQHF.

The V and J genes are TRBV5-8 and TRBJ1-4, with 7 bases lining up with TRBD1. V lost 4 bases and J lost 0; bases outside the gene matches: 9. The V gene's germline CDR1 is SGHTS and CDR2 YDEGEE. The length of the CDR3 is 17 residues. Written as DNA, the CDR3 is TGTGCCAGCAGCGGCACAGGGGCGTCAGCAACTAATGAAAAACTGTTTTTT. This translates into CASSGTGASATNEKLFF. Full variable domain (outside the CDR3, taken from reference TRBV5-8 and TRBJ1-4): EAGVTQSPTHLIKTRGQQATLRCSPISGHTSVYWYQQALGLGLQFLLWYDEGEERNRGNFPPRFSGRQFPNYSSELNVNALELEDSALYLCASSGTGASATNEKLFFGSGTQLSVL.

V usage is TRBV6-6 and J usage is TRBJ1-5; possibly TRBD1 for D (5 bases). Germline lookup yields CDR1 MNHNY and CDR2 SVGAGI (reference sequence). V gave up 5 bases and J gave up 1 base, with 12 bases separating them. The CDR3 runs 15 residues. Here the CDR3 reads CASSDTGGSNQPQHF. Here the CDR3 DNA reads TGTGCCAGCAGTGACACGGGGGGAAGCAATCAGCCCCAGCATTTT.

CDR3 sequence reads: CATGEGGSDEQFF. The CDR3 nucleotides are TGTGCCACCGGGGAGGGAGGAAGCGATGAGCAGTTCTTC. The chain combines TRBV24-1 with TRBJ2-1; 7 positions agree with TRBD2. V gave up 9 bases and J gave up 8 bases; unmatched junction bases: 9. The CDR3 is made up of 13 amino acids. Per germline, CDR1 KGHDR and CDR2 SFDVKD.

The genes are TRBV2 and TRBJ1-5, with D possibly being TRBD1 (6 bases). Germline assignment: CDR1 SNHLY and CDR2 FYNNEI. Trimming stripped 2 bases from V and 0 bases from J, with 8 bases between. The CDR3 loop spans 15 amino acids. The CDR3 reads CASSEQGSSNQPQHF. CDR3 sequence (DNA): TGTGCCAGCAGTGAACAGGGGAGTAGCAATCAGCCCCAGCATTTT.

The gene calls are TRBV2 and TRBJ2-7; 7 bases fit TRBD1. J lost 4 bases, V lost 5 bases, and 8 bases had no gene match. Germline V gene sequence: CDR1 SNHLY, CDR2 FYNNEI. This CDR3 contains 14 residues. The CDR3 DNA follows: TGTGCCAGCAGTTCCCGACAGGGCCCGTACGAGCAGTACTTC. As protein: CASSSRQGPYEQYF.

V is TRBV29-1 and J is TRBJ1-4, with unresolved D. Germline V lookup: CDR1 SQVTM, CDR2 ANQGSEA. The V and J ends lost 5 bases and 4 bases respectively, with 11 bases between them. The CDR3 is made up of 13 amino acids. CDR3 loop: CSVRPSSNEKLFF. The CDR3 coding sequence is TGCAGCGTTCGCCCCTCCAGTAATGAAAAACTGTTTTTT.

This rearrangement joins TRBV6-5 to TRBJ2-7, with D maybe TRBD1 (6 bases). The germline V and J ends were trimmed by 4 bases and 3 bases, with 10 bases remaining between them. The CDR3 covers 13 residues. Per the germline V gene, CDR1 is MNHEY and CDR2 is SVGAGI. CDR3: CASSLGALYEQYF. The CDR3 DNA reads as TGTGCCAGCAGTTTGGGGGCCCTCTACGAGCAGTACTTC.

CDR3 DNA sequence: TGTGCCAGCAGTCGACAGTACTCTGGAAACACCATATATTTT. Translated, it gives CASSRQYSGNTIYF. The chain combines TRBV6-5 with TRBJ1-3, with TRBD1 as a possible D gene (5 bases). Trimming took off 5 bases at V and 0 bases at J, with 8 bases between the two ends. Germline V gene sequence: CDR1 MNHEY, CDR2 SVGAGI. The CDR3 contains 14 residues.

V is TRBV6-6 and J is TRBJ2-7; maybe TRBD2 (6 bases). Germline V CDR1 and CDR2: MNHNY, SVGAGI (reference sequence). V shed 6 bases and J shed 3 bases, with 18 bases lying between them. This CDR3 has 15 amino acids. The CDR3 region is CASSPAGGASYEQYF. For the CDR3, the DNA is TGTGCCAGCAGCCCCGCTGGCGGGGCCAGCTACGAGCAGTACTTC.

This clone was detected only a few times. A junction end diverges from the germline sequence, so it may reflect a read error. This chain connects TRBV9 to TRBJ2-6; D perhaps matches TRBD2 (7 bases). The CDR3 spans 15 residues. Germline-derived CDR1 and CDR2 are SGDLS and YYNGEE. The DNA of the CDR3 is TGTGCCCGCAGCGTCGCGGGGGCGGGGGCCAACGTCCTGACTTTC. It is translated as CARSVAGAGANVLTF.

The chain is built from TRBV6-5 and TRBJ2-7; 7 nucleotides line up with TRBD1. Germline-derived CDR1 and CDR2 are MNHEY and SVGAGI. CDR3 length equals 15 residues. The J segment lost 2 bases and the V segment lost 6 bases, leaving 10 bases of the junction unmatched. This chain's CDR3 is CASRKGRDRPYEQYF. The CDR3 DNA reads TGTGCCAGCAGGAAGGGCCGGGACAGACCCTACGAGCAGTACTTC.

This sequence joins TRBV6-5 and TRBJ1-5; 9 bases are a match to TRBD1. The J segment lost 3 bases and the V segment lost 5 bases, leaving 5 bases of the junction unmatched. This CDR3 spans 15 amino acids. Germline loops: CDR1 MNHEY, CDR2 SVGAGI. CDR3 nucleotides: TGTGCCAGCAGTCACAGGGGGCACGACAATCAGCCCCAGCATTTT. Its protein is CASSHRGHDNQPQHF.

CDR3 bases: TGTGCCAGCAGTTTAGAGGGGGAACTGTTTTTT. This encodes CASSLEGELFF. J is TRBJ1-4 and V is TRBV28, with D maybe TRBD1 (6 bases). Per the germline V gene, CDR1 is MDHEN and CDR2 is SYDVKM. The V and J ends lost 2 bases and 12 bases respectively, with 7 bases between them. The CDR3 runs to 11 residues.

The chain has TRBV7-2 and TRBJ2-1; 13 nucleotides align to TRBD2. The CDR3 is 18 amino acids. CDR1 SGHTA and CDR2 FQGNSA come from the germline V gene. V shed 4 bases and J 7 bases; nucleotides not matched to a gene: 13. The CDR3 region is CASSSTLAGGPSSNEQFF. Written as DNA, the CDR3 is TGTGCCAGCAGCTCAACACTAGCGGGGGGGCCCAGTTCAAATGAGCAGTTCTTC.